The 3 T cell receptor beta chains listed next were all sequenced from one sample in a study of CD8 T cells in Susac syndrome (dated by TCRdb to between 2018 and 2021). Libraries were built with the immunoSEQ multiplex PCR assay. RNA was extracted using the RNeasy kit, and about 0.5 to 1 microgram was reverse transcribed with random hexamers. TCRdb reprocessing: public reads trimmed at Q25 with fastp, clones called with MiXCR, in-frame beta chains kept. When rows share a CDR3 protein, they turn into one entry using the most common DNA and genes. The sample table records about 73,000 distinct CDR3 sequences; just under 95% of these occur just once. The ten top clones hold around 0.4% of the sample. The sample consisted of CD8+ T cells from PBMCs. All receptors derive from a human donor with multiple sclerosis.

The chain joins TRBV12-5 to TRBJ1-2; 7 positions match TRBD1. The CDR3 loop spans 13 amino acids. CDR1 and CDR2 from the germline V gene are LGHNT and FRNRAP. After removal of 2 bases from V and 8 bases from J, the junction contained 5 bases not matched to a gene. CDR3: CASGLQGGEGYTF. In nucleotides, the CDR3 is TGTGCTAGTGGTTTGCAGGGGGGCGAGGGCTACACCTTC.

The genes are TRBV27 and TRBJ1-2; D is undetermined. From germline, CDR1 is MNHEY and CDR2 SMNVEV (reference sequence). V gave up 4 bases and J gave up 7 bases, with 19 bases separating them. The CDR3 has 15 residues. The DNA for the CDR3 is TGTGCCAGCAGTTCACTTACACCGGGCCGGATTGGCTACACCTTC. This gives the protein CASSSLTPGRIGYTF.

The chain employs TRBV2 and TRBJ2-7; D is undetermined. The CDR3 is 14 amino acids. Trimming removed 8 bases from V and 4 bases from J, with 18 bases in between. Germline CDR1 reads SNHLY; CDR2 reads FYNNEI. This CDR3 is CASVASKPPYEQYF. CDR3 sequence (DNA): TGTGCCAGCGTTGCGTCAAAGCCCCCTTACGAGCAGTACTTC.